Listed below are T cell receptor beta chains from one sample, sequenced in a study of cytomegalovirus exposure and HLA in healthy donors. TCRdb keeps only in-frame clones here, not all; method: immunoSEQ multiplex PCR. The repertoire holds about 150,000 clones, with around 78% as singletons. Sequencing input: PBMCs. The receptors originated from a man aged 35 to 55 in good health and CMV-seronegative. Each CDR3 is given with its conserved first and last residue. The order of the fields is V gene, D gene, clone size, J gene, CDR3 protein, CDR3 DNA. D genes are given only for firm matches. The size entry is marked missing in some rows and otherwise reads once, few, many or a size class.

V: TRBV6-5; D: TRBD1; size: .; J: TRBJ2-7; CDR3: CASRTGTGASYEQYF; DNA: TGTGCCAGCAGGACCGGGACAGGCGCCTCCTACGAGCAGTACTTC
V: TRBV7-2; D: TRBD2; size: .; J: TRBJ2-7; CDR3: CASSLSPGTSGSEQYF; DNA: TGTGCCAGCAGCTTATCCCCCGGGACTAGCGGGAGCGAGCAGTACTTC
V: TRBV19; D: TRBD1; size: .; J: TRBJ1-4; CDR3: CASSIRGQGEEKLFF; DNA: TGTGCCAGTAGTATACGAGGACAGGGTGAAGAAAAACTGTTTTTT
V: TRBV6-1; D: TRBD1; size: .; J: TRBJ2-1; CDR3: CASSDPGQGYNEQFF; DNA: TGTGCCAGCAGTGACCCGGGACAGGGCTACAATGAGCAGTTCTTC
V: TRBV9; D: .; size: .; J: TRBJ2-3; CDR3: CASSVAGQFTDTQYF; DNA: TGTGCCAGCAGCGTCGCTGGGCAATTCACAGATACGCAGTATTTT
V: TRBV7-9; D: .; size: .; J: TRBJ2-2; CDR3: CASSLSTLNTGELFF; DNA: TGTGCTAGCAGCTTAAGTACATTAAACACCGGGGAGCTGTTTTTT
V: TRBV5-8; D: TRBD2; size: .; J: TRBJ2-3; CDR3: CASSFREGLDTQYF; DNA: TGTGCCAGCAGCTTCCGGGAGGGCCTAGATACGCAGTATTTT
V: TRBV29-1; D: .; size: once; J: TRBJ1-2; CDR3: CSVEGAGNYGYTF; DNA: TGCAGCGTTGAAGGGGCCGGTAACTATGGCTACACCTTC
V: TRBV11-1; D: .; size: .; J: TRBJ1-5; CDR3: CASSLGPGQPQHF; DNA: TGTGCCAGCAGCTTAGGGCCGGGGCAGCCCCAGCATTTT
V: TRBV7-2; D: .; size: .; J: TRBJ1-6; CDR3: CASSFGGMAPLHF; DNA: TGTGCCAGCAGCTTTGGGGGGATGGCACCCCTCCACTTT
V: TRBV4-1; D: .; size: .; J: TRBJ1-1; CDR3: CASSRGVVNTEAFF; DNA: TGCGCCAGCAGCCGGGGGGTCGTGAACACTGAAGCTTTCTTT
V: TRBV27; D: .; size: .; J: TRBJ1-1; CDR3: CASSLSGRFNTEAFF; DNA: TGTGCCAGCAGTTTATCGGGCAGGTTCAACACTGAAGCTTTCTTT
V: TRBV4-2; D: .; size: .; J: TRBJ2-7; CDR3: CASSQDGQGGDEQYF; DNA: TGTGCCAGCAGCCAAGATGGGCAGGGTGGCGACGAGCAGTACTTC
V: TRBV5-1; D: TRBD1; size: .; J: TRBJ1-1; CDR3: CASSLTGDSGKAFF; DNA: TGCGCCAGCAGCTTGACAGGGGACAGTGGGAAAGCTTTCTTT
V: TRBV9; D: TRBD1; size: .; J: TRBJ2-7; CDR3: CASSEGDRTYEQYF; DNA: TGTGCCAGCAGCGAAGGGGACAGGACCTACGAGCAGTACTTC
V: TRBV2; D: .; size: .; J: TRBJ1-2; CDR3: CASSVGGTNYGYTF; DNA: TGTGCCAGCAGTGTGGGGGGTACGAACTATGGCTACACCTTC
V: TRBV15; D: TRBD2; size: .; J: TRBJ2-7; CDR3: CAIAGGSYEQYF; DNA: TGTGCCATTGCGGGGGGAAGCTACGAGCAGTACTTC
V: TRBV10-3; D: .; size: .; J: TRBJ1-6; CDR3: CAISESTPDSSPLHF; DNA: TGTGCCATCAGTGAGTCGACACCGGATAGTTCACCCCTCCACTTT
V: TRBV5-4; D: TRBD2; size: .; J: TRBJ2-1; CDR3: CASSLFTSGEQFF; DNA: TGTGCCAGCAGCTTGTTTACTAGCGGGGAGCAGTTCTTC
V: TRBV11-2; D: TRBD2; size: .; J: TRBJ2-1; CDR3: CASSLGGRAYNEQFF; DNA: TGTGCCAGCAGCTTAGGCGGGAGGGCCTACAATGAGCAGTTCTTC
V: TRBV2; D: .; size: .; J: TRBJ1-3; CDR3: CASTRAGPGNTIYF; DNA: TGTGCCAGCACCAGGGCAGGCCCTGGAAACACCATATATTTT
V: TRBV5-5; D: TRBD1; size: .; J: TRBJ2-5; CDR3: CASSPGTGALETQYF; DNA: TGTGCCAGCAGCCCCGGGACAGGGGCCCTTGAGACCCAGTACTTC
V: TRBV7-3; D: TRBD2; size: .; J: TRBJ2-1; CDR3: CSSSIPGLVNEQFF; DNA: TGTTCCAGCAGCATCCCGGGACTAGTCAATGAGCAGTTCTTC
V: TRBV25-1; D: .; size: .; J: TRBJ1-3; CDR3: CASSENLVGNTIYF; DNA: TGTGCCAGCAGTGAGAACTTGGTCGGAAACACCATATATTTT
V: TRBV6-6; D: .; size: .; J: TRBJ1-5; CDR3: CASSSMNQPQHF; DNA: TGTGCCAGCAGTTCCATGAATCAGCCCCAGCATTTT
V: TRBV4-1; D: TRBD2; size: .; J: TRBJ2-7; CDR3: CASSRTPASGNREQYF; DNA: TGCGCCAGCAGCCGGACTCCGGCTAGCGGGAATCGCGAGCAGTACTTC
V: TRBV5-1; D: TRBD2; size: few; J: TRBJ2-2; CDR3: CASRGLAGASGELFF; DNA: TGCGCCAGCAGGGGTCTAGCGGGAGCCAGCGGGGAGCTGTTTTTT
V: TRBV5-1; D: .; size: few; J: TRBJ2-7; CDR3: CASSPATGFSSYEQYF; DNA: TGCGCCAGCAGCCCAGCGACAGGTTTTAGCTCCTACGAGCAGTACTTC
V: TRBV27; D: TRBD1; size: few; J: TRBJ2-3; CDR3: CASSLGRDRGTDTQYF; DNA: TGTGCCAGCAGTTTAGGGCGGGACAGGGGAACAGATACGCAGTATTTT
V: TRBV7-2; D: TRBD2; size: .; J: TRBJ2-3; CDR3: CASSPQRGGPDTQYF; DNA: TGTGCCAGCAGCCCACAGCGGGGGGGCCCTGATACGCAGTATTTT
V: TRBV6-5; D: .; size: .; J: TRBJ2-7; CDR3: CASSYSWHGVSYEQYF; DNA: TGTGCCAGCAGTTACTCCTGGCACGGGGTCTCCTACGAGCAGTACTTC
V: TRBV19; D: TRBD2; size: .; J: TRBJ2-3; CDR3: CASSPGLADYTDTQYF; DNA: TGTGCCAGTAGTCCTGGACTAGCGGACTACACAGATACGCAGTATTTT
V: TRBV9; D: TRBD1; size: .; J: TRBJ1-6; CDR3: CASSAPRDRAGYSPLHF; DNA: TGTGCCAGCAGTGCCCCCCGGGACAGGGCTGGTTATTCACCCCTCCACTTT
V: TRBV4-1; D: .; size: .; J: TRBJ2-1; CDR3: CASSQTGCEQFF; DNA: TGCGCCAGCAGCCAAACAGGATGTGAGCAGTTCTTC
V: TRBV7-9; D: TRBD1; size: .; J: TRBJ2-5; CDR3: CSSSYTRTGEETQYF; DNA: TGTTCCAGCAGCTATACCCGGACAGGGGAAGAGACCCAGTACTTC
V: TRBV6-6; D: .; size: .; J: TRBJ2-1; CDR3: CASSYSSSYNEQFF; DNA: TGTGCCAGCAGTTACTCGAGCTCCTACAATGAGCAGTTCTTC
V: TRBV5-1; D: TRBD2; size: .; J: TRBJ2-5; CDR3: CASSGTGLAGTETQYF; DNA: TGCGCCAGCAGCGGGACGGGACTAGCGGGGACAGAGACCCAGTACTTC
V: TRBV5-6; D: .; size: .; J: TRBJ2-1; CDR3: CASSLSWAGEQFF; DNA: TGTGCCAGCAGCCTATCTTGGGCGGGTGAGCAGTTCTTC
V: TRBV5-6; D: TRBD1; size: .; J: TRBJ2-7; CDR3: CASSLGGTGGAYEQYF; DNA: TGTGCCAGCAGCTTGGGAGGGACAGGGGGCGCCTACGAGCAGTACTTC
V: TRBV4-1; D: TRBD1; size: .; J: TRBJ1-2; CDR3: CASRWAGGTLDYGYTF; DNA: TGCGCCAGCAGGTGGGCAGGGGGTACATTGGACTATGGCTACACCTTC
V: TRBV6-5; D: .; size: .; J: TRBJ2-2; CDR3: CASSAGPGELFF; DNA: TGTGCCAGCAGTGCGGGCCCCGGGGAGCTGTTTTTT
V: TRBV15; D: TRBD2; size: .; J: TRBJ2-1; CDR3: CATSRDPASGKEQFF; DNA: TGTGCCACCAGCAGAGATCCGGCTAGCGGGAAAGAGCAGTTCTTC
V: TRBV5-1; D: TRBD1; size: .; J: TRBJ1-1; CDR3: CASSLDGQGANEAFF; DNA: TGCGCCAGCAGCTTGGATGGTCAGGGGGCGAATGAAGCTTTCTTT
V: TRBV7-9; D: TRBD1; size: .; J: TRBJ1-3; CDR3: CASSKFPGQGNTIYF; DNA: TGTGCCAGCAGCAAGTTCCCGGGACAGGGGAACACCATATATTTT